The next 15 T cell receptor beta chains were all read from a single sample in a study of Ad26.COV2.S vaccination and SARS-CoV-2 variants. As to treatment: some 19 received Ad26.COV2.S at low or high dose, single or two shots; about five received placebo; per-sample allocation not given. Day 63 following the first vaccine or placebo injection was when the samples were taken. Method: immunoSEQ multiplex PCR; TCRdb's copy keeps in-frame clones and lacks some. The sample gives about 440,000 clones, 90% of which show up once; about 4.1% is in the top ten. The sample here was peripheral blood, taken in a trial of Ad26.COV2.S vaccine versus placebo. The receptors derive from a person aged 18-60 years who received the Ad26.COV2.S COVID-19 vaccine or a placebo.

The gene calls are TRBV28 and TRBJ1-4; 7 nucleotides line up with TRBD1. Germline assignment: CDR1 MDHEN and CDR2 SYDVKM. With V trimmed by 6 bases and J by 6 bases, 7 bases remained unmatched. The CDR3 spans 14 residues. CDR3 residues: CASRKGARDEKLFF. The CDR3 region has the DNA TGTGCCAGCAGGAAGGGGGCAAGGGATGAAAAACTGTTTTTT.

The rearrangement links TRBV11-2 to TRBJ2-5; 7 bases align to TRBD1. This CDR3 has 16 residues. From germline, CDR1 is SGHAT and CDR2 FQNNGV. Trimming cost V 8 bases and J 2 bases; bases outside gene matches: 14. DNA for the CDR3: TGTGCCAGCGGTAAAGGGGGCAGCTCTTTACAAGAGACCCAGTACTTC. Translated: CASGKGGSSLQETQYF.

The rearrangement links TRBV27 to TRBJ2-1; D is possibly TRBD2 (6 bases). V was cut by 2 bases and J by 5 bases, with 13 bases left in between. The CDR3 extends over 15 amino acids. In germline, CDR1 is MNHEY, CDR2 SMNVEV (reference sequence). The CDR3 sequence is CASSLEGLGHNEQFF. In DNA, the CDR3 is TGTGCCAGCAGTTTAGAGGGACTGGGACACAATGAGCAGTTCTTC.

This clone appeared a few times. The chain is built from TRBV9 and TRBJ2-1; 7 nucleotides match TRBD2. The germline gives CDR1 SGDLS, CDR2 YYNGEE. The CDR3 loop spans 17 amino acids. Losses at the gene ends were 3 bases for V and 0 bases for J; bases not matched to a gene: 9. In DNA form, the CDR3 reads TGTGCCAGCAGCGCCCCTCGGCGGGGGAGCTCCTACAATGAGCAGTTCTTC. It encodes CASSAPRRGSSYNEQFF.

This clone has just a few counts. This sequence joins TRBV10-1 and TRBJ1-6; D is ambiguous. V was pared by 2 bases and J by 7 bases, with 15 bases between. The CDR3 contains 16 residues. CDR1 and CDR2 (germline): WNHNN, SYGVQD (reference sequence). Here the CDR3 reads CASSEKEGGRNSPLHF. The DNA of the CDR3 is TGCGCCAGCAGTGAGAAGGAAGGAGGGAGGAATTCACCCCTCCACTTT.

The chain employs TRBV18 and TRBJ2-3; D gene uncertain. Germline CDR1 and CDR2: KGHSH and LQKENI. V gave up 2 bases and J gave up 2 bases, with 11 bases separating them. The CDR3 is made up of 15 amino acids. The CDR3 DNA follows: TGTGCCAGCTCACCAATTGGGCAGAACACAGATACGCAGTATTTT. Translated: CASSPIGQNTDTQYF.

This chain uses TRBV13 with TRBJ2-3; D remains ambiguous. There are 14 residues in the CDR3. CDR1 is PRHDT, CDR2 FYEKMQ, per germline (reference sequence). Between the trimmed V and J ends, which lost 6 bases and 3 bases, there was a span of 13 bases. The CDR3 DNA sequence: TGTGCCAGCAGATCCTCTGTGGGAACAGATACGCAGTATTTT. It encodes CASRSSVGTDTQYF.

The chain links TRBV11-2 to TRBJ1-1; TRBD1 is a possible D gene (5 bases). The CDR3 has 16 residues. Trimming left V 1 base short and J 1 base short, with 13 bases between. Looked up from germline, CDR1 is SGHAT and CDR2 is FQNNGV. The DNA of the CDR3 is TGTGCCAGCAGCTTAGCGGGGCAGTCTGGGAACACTGAAGCTTTCTTT. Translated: CASSLAGQSGNTEAFF.

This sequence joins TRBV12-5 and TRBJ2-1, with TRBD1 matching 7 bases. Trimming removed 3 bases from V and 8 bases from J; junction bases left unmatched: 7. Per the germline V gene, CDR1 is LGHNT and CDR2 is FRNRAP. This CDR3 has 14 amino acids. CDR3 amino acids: CASGFRGPADEQFF. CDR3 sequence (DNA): TGTGCTAGTGGTTTTAGGGGGCCAGCGGATGAGCAGTTCTTC.

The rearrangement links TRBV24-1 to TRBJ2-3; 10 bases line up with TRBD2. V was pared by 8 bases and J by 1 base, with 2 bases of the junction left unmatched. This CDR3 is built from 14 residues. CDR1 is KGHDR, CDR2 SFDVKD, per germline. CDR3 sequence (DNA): TGTGCCACCATGAGCGGGAGGGGCACAGATACGCAGTATTTT. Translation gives CATMSGRGTDTQYF.

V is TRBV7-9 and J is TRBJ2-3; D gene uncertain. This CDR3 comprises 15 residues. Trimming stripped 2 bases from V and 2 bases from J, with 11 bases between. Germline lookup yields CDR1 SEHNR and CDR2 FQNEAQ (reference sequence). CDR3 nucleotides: TGTGCCAGCAGCTTAACGATGAGGAACACAGATACGCAGTATTTT. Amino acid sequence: CASSLTMRNTDTQYF.

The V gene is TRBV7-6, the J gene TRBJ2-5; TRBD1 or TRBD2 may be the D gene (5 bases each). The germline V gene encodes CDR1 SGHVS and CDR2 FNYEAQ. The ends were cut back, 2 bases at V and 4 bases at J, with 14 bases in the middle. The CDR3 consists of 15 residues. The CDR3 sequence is CASSLYAGSGETQYF. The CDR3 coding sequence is TGTGCCAGCAGCTTATATGCAGGGAGTGGAGAGACCCAGTACTTC.

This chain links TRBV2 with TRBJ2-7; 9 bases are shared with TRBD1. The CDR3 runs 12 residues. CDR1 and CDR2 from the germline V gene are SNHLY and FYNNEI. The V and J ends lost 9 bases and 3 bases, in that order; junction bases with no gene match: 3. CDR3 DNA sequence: TGTGCCAGTCGGGACAGGGTCTACGAGCAGTACTTC. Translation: CASRDRVYEQYF.

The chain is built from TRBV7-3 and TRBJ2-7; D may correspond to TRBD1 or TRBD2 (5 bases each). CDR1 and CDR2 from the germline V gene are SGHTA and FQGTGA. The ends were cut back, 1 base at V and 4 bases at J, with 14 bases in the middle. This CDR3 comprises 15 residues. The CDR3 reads CASSLNPGTLYEQYF. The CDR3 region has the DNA TGTGCCAGCAGCTTAAACCCCGGGACCTTATACGAGCAGTACTTC.

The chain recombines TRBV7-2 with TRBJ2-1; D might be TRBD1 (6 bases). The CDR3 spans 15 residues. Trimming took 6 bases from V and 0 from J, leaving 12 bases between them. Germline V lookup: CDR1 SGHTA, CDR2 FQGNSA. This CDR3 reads CASSFTGNSYNEQFF. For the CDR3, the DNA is TGTGCCAGCAGTTTTACAGGGAACTCCTACAATGAGCAGTTCTTC. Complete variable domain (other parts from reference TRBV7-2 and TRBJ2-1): GAGVSQSPSNKVTEKGKDVELRCDPISGHTALYWYRQSLGQGLEFLIYFQGNSAPDKSGLPSDRFSAERTGGSVSTLTIQRTQQEDSAVYLCASSFTGNSYNEQFFGPGTRLTVL.